What follows are 23 T cell receptor beta chains derived from one specimen sequenced in a study of T cells in Graves' hyperthyroidism and ophthalmopathy. RNA transcripts yielded amplified TCR beta CDR3 regions. HTBI primers were used for first-round RT-PCR of the TCR CDR3. TCRdb itself ran the multiplex PCR reads through MiXCR, one entry per CDR3 protein. Of some 270,000 distinct CDR3 sequences in the sample, roughly an eighth were seen once. The specimen sequenced was blood. These receptors were taken from a woman aged 40 to 50 with Graves' hyperthyroidism.

In this sample, this clonotype turned up many times. V is TRBV28 and J is TRBJ2-1; 7 bases match TRBD1. The V segment lost 6 bases and the J segment 6 bases; nucleotides outside the gene matches: 8. The CDR3 consists of 14 residues. Germline assignment: CDR1 MDHEN and CDR2 SYDVKM. The CDR3 reads CASSPQDRANEQFF. The CDR3 DNA sequence: TGTGCCAGCAGCCCACAAGACAGGGCCAATGAGCAGTTCTTC.

This clonotype occurred many times. The chain employs TRBV19 and TRBJ2-5; 9 bases align to TRBD2. J gave up 2 bases and V 7 bases, and 5 bases lay outside the gene matches. In germline, CDR1 is LNHDA, CDR2 SQIVND (reference sequence). The CDR3 extends over 14 amino acids. CDR3 in DNA: TGTGCCAGTAACCCAGCGGGGGGTCAAGAGACCCAGTACTTC. Residues: CASNPAGGQETQYF.

J is TRBJ1-1 and V is TRBV9; D ambiguous. The CDR3 consists of 15 residues. From germline, CDR1 is SGDLS and CDR2 YYNGEE. Trimming pared 4 bases from V and 0 bases from J, leaving 13 bases between. This CDR3 reads CASSPQTLVNTEAFF. CDR3 nucleotide sequence: TGTGCCAGCAGCCCCCAGACTTTAGTGAACACTGAAGCTTTCTTT.

This clonotype has a count of ten or more. The chain is built from TRBV6-5 and TRBJ2-3; D uncertain. Germline V gene sequence: CDR1 MNHEY, CDR2 SVGAGI. The CDR3 is 15 residues long. Trimming took off 0 bases at V and 0 bases at J, with 7 bases between the two ends. The chain's CDR3 is CASSYSTGSTDTQYF. CDR3 DNA sequence: TGTGCCAGCAGTTACTCGACCGGGAGCACAGATACGCAGTATTTT.

This clonotype was counted only a few times. The chain couples TRBV19 to TRBJ1-5, with D uncertain. The CDR3 runs 18 residues. V was shortened by 2 bases and J by 2 bases, with 19 bases between the two germline ends. Germline CDR1 is LNHDA and CDR2 is SQIVND (reference sequence). CDR3 region: CASSIRSAGPSGNQPQHF. CDR3 DNA: TGTGCCAGTAGTATAAGGTCGGCCGGTCCTTCTGGCAATCAGCCCCAGCATTTT.

V usage is TRBV14 and J usage is TRBJ2-6; D unclear. Deletions cut 4 bases from V and 4 bases from J, with 11 bases between. This CDR3 spans 15 amino acids. Germline loops: CDR1 SGHDN, CDR2 FVKESK. The CDR3 reads CASSLVGSGANVLTF. The CDR3 DNA follows: TGTGCCAGCAGCCTCGTCGGGTCGGGGGCCAACGTCCTGACTTTC.

This clonotype came up a few times. The V call is TRBV28, the J call TRBJ2-3; 13 bases are a match to TRBD2. Germline assignment: CDR1 MDHEN and CDR2 SYDVKM. This CDR3 is 19 amino acids long. V trimming: 5 bases; J trimming: 2 bases; junction bases outside the gene matches: 13. The CDR3 nucleotides are TGTGCCAGCAGTCCCTCCGGGACTAGCGGGATAGACCCCACAGATACGCAGTATTTT. Translation: CASSPSGTSGIDPTDTQYF.

This clonotype was picked up a small number of times. The chain employs TRBV7-9 and TRBJ2-5; the match to TRBD2 covers 11 bases. The CDR3 spans 16 residues. Trimming cost V 1 base and J 3 bases; bases outside gene matches: 4. Germline CDR1 SEHNR, CDR2 FQNEAQ (reference sequence). CDR3 bases: TGTGCCAGCAGCTTAGGACTAGCGGGATGGGAAGAGACCCAGTACTTC. Encoded protein: CASSLGLAGWEETQYF.

The chain employs TRBV5-5 and TRBJ2-7; TRBD1 matches at 9 bases. The CDR3 covers 16 residues. V shed 0 bases and J 1 base; nucleotides not matched to a gene: 5. The germline V gene has CDR1 SGHKS and CDR2 YYEKEE (reference sequence). In nucleotides, the CDR3 is TGTGCCAGCAGCTTGGGTTTTGGACAGGGGTCCTACGAGCAGTACTTC. It is translated as CASSLGFGQGSYEQYF.

V gene TRBV5-1 combines with J gene TRBJ2-1; the D gene is possibly TRBD1 (6 bases). Trimming took 6 bases from V and 4 from J, leaving 29 bases between them. Germline V gene sequence: CDR1 SGHRS, CDR2 YFSETQ. The CDR3 extends over 19 amino acids. The CDR3 reads CASIPSGTDFLGAYNEQFF. The DNA for the CDR3 is TGCGCCAGCATCCCCTCCGGGACGGACTTCTTGGGGGCTTACAATGAGCAGTTCTTC.

This clonotype has at least ten counts. This rearrangement joins TRBV20-1 to TRBJ2-7; a weak D match, TRBD1 (6 bases). Germline lookup yields CDR1 DFQATT and CDR2 SNEGSKA (reference sequence). Trimming removed 3 bases from V and 3 bases from J, with 12 bases in between. The CDR3 has 13 amino acids. The CDR3 bases are TGCAGTGCTAGGGACAGAACAAACTACGAGCAGTACTTC. Protein product: CSARDRTNYEQYF.

Note on this clonotype: This may stem from a read error, because a much larger clone lies one nucleotide away. The chain is built from TRBV20-1 and TRBJ1-1, with D maybe TRBD1 (6 bases). V was cut by 5 bases and J by 3 bases, with 16 bases left in between. There are 14 residues in the CDR3. In germline, CDR1 is DFQATT, CDR2 SNEGSKA (reference sequence). The CDR3 region is CSAPPGQTDTEAFF. In nucleotides, the CDR3 is TGCAGTGCTCCCCCTGGACAGACTGACACTGAAGCTTTCTTT.

This clonotype was seen ten or more times. The chain has TRBV7-3 and TRBJ1-2; possibly TRBD1 for D (5 bases). V lost 5 bases, J lost 8 bases, and 12 bases lay in between. Per germline, CDR1 SGHTA and CDR2 FQGTGA. The CDR3 runs 12 residues. CDR3 nucleotide sequence: TGTGCCAGCAGCCCTCCGGGGGGAGGCTACACCTTC. This sequence encodes CASSPPGGGYTF.

In this sample, this clonotype turned up a few times. A much larger clone sits a single nucleotide away, making a read error possible. V usage is TRBV20-1 and J usage is TRBJ1-2; TRBD1 is a possible D gene (5 bases). Germline-derived CDR1 and CDR2 are DFQATT and SNEGSKA (reference sequence). The CDR3 covers 14 residues. Trimming took 1 base from V and 3 from J, leaving 12 bases between them. CDR3 sequence: CSARAPGDHYGYTF. The CDR3 bases are TGCAGTGCTAGAGCTCCGGGGGACCACTATGGCTACACCTTC.

This clonotype was counted many times. The CDR3 reads CASSLQTVNEQFF. The CDR3 DNA reads TGTGCCAGCTCACTTCAGACGGTCAATGAGCAGTTCTTC. This rearrangement joins TRBV18 to TRBJ2-1; no clear D. Germline V CDR1 and CDR2: KGHSH, LQKENI. The CDR3 spans 13 residues. V was clipped by 4 bases and J by 6 bases, with 10 bases between them.

This clonotype turned up a few times. The chain links TRBV2 to TRBJ2-2; D may correspond to TRBD1 or TRBD2 (6 bases each). The germline V and J ends were trimmed by 9 bases and 3 bases, with 17 bases remaining between them. The CDR3 consists of 15 residues. Germline V CDR1 and CDR2: SNHLY, FYNNEI. CDR3 sequence reads: CASRDNGGHTGELFF. CDR3 sequence (DNA): TGTGCCAGTCGGGATAATGGGGGGCACACCGGGGAGCTGTTTTTT.

This clonotype was recorded many times. The chain combines TRBV19 with TRBJ1-3; 7 positions agree with TRBD1. With V trimmed by 4 bases and J by 15 bases, 12 bases remained unmatched. The length of the CDR3 is 13 residues. The germline V gene encodes CDR1 LNHDA and CDR2 SQIVND (reference sequence). The CDR3 region has the DNA TGTGCCAGTAGTACCCCCGGGACAGCCGTCGAATATTTT. Translating it yields CASSTPGTAVEYF. Full variable domain (outside the CDR3, taken from reference TRBV19 and TRBJ1-3): DGGITQSPKYLFRKEGQNVTLSCEQNLNHDAMYWYRQDPGQGLRLIYYSQIVNDFQKGDIAEGYSVSREKKESFPLTVTSAQKNPTAFYLCASSTPGTAVEYFGEGSWLTVV.

The V gene is TRBV5-1, the J gene TRBJ2-2; perhaps TRBD1 as D (6 bases). CDR1 is SGHRS and CDR2 is YFSETQ in the germline V gene. This CDR3 region has 15 residues. V was trimmed by 3 bases and J by 6 bases, leaving 15 bases between them. CDR3 in DNA: TGCGCCAGCAGCTCATCCACAGGGTTGGCCGGGGAGCTGTTTTTT. Amino acids: CASSSSTGLAGELFF.

This chain links TRBV20-1 with TRBJ2-6; no clear D gene. The V gene lost 4 bases and the J gene lost 0 bases, with 13 bases spanning the gap. CDR1 is DFQATT, CDR2 SNEGSKA, per germline (reference sequence). The CDR3 loop spans 16 amino acids. CDR3 in DNA: TGCAGTGCTATTAAAAGGAGAACCTCTGGGGCCAACGTCCTGACTTTC. It specifies CSAIKRRTSGANVLTF.

This clonotype was detected many times. The rearrangement links TRBV2 to TRBJ2-2, with TRBD1 as a possible D gene (7 bases). Germline V gives CDR1 SNHLY, CDR2 FYNNEI. V was shortened by 10 bases and J by 6 bases, with 18 bases between the two germline ends. This CDR3 region has 14 residues. The CDR3 DNA reads TGTGCCAATAAGGAGGGGGCGGGGTCCGGGGAGCTGTTTTTT. Translating it yields CANKEGAGSGELFF.

V usage is TRBV5-6 and J usage is TRBJ2-1, with D perhaps assigned TRBD1 or TRBD2 (5 bases each). Between the trimmed V and J ends, which lost 1 base and 9 bases, there was a span of 14 bases. The CDR3 is 14 amino acids. Germline values: CDR1 SGHDT, CDR2 YYEEEE. The CDR3 protein is CASSLLQQAGEQFF. Written as DNA, the CDR3 is TGTGCCAGCAGCTTGTTACAACAGGCGGGTGAGCAGTTCTTC.

This sequence joins TRBV11-2 and TRBJ2-1; no firm D call. The ends were cut back, 5 bases at V and 7 bases at J, with 9 bases in the middle. The CDR3 sequence is 12 residues long. Per the germline V gene, CDR1 is SGHAT and CDR2 is FQNNGV. The CDR3 loop reads CASSPAFNEQFF. The CDR3, as DNA: TGTGCCAGCAGCCCGGCCTTTAATGAGCAGTTCTTC. Supplemented by reference TRBV11-2 and TRBJ2-1, the full variable domain reads EAGVAQSPRYKIIEKRQSVAFWCNPISGHATLYWYQQILGQGPKLLIQFQNNGVVDDSQLPKDRFSAERLKGVDSTLKIQPAKLEDSAVYLCASSPAFNEQFFGPGTRLTVL.

This clonotype was found many times. V gene TRBV3-1 combines with J gene TRBJ1-2; TRBD1 matches at 9 bases. The V segment lost 2 bases and the J segment 7 bases; nucleotides outside the gene matches: 2. The CDR3 runs to 13 residues. Germline CDR1 is LGHDT and CDR2 is YNNKEL (reference sequence). In nucleotides, the CDR3 is TGTGCCAGCAGCCAATGGGACAGGGCTGGCTACACCTTC. It specifies CASSQWDRAGYTF.